The 14 T cell receptor beta chains reported below all come from one sample, sequenced in a study of pediatric ulcerative colitis. Profiled with immunoSEQ multiplex PCR; TCRdb holds only in-frame clones, not every one. The sample comprises about 40,000 clones, 60% to 75% of which are singletons, and around 9.2% rests with the top ten. During colonoscopy, one to two rectal pinch biopsies were collected. The sequencing input was gut tissue. All receptors come from a boy between 5 and 17 years old with severe ulcerative colitis.

This clone was detected a few times. The genes are TRBV6-5 and TRBJ2-2; TRBD1 matches at 9 bases. Losses at the gene ends were 7 bases for V and 3 bases for J; bases not matched to a gene: 3. The germline CDR1 and CDR2 sequences are MNHEY and SVGAGI. The CDR3 totals 14 residues. This CDR3 reads CASKGTGYTGELFF. For the CDR3, the DNA is TGTGCCAGCAAAGGGACAGGGTACACCGGGGAGCTGTTTTTT.

This clone was observed a handful of times. V is TRBV18 and J is TRBJ1-3; D unresolved. The CDR3 contains 16 residues. CDR1 and CDR2 (germline): KGHSH, LQKENI. The ends were cut back, 3 bases at V and 7 bases at J, with 19 bases in the middle. This CDR3 reads CASSPRTAETGNTIYF. CDR3 nucleotide sequence: TGTGCCAGCTCACCCCGGACGGCTGAAACCGGGAACACCATATATTTT. The whole variable domain, remainder taken from reference TRBV18 and TRBJ1-3, is NAGVMQNPRHLVRRRGQEARLRCSPMKGHSHVYWYRQLPEEGLKFMVYLQKENIIDESGMPKERFSAEFPKEGPSILRIQQVVRGDSAAYFCASSPRTAETGNTIYFGEGSWLTVV.

The CDR3, as DNA: TGTGCCAGCAGCCCCGGACTAGCCGGGTCGGATGAGCAGTTCTTC. Amino acid sequence: CASSPGLAGSDEQFF. This sequence joins TRBV5-4 and TRBJ2-1, with 8 bases lining up with TRBD2. V trimming: 4 bases; J trimming: 8 bases; junction bases outside the gene matches: 11. CDR3 size: 15 residues. Germline loops: CDR1 SGHNT, CDR2 YYREEE (reference sequence). Variable domain in full (rest from reference TRBV5-4 and TRBJ2-1): ETGVTQSPTHLIKTRGQQVTLRCSSQSGHNTVSWYQQALGQGPQFIFQYYREEENGRGNFPPRFSGLQFPNYSSELNVNALELDDSALYLCASSPGLAGSDEQFFGPGTRLTVL.

In nucleotides, the CDR3 is TGTGCCAGCAGTGAAGCGCGGGCTAGTGGCACCGGGGAGCTGTTTTTT. Amino acids: CASSEARASGTGELFF. This rearrangement joins TRBV6-1 to TRBJ2-2; D may be TRBD2 (5 bases). The CDR3 has 16 amino acids. The germline CDR1 and CDR2 sequences are MNHNS and SASEGT. Trimming left V 0 bases short and J 4 bases short, with 12 bases between.

V gene TRBV5-1 combines with J gene TRBJ1-3; D unresolved. The CDR3 is 16 residues long. The V gene lost 6 bases and the J gene lost 1 base, with 17 bases spanning the gap. The germline gives CDR1 SGHRS, CDR2 YFSETQ. The CDR3 reads CASTDTLLQSGNTIYF. CDR3 DNA: TGCGCCAGCACTGACACGCTGCTCCAGTCTGGAAACACCATATATTTT. The full variable domain, its missing parts supplied by reference TRBV5-1 and TRBJ1-3, is KAGVTQTPRYLIKTRGQQVTLSCSPISGHRSVSWYQQTPGQGLQFLFEYFSETQRNKGNFPGRFSGRQFSNSRSEMNVSTLELGDSALYLCASTDTLLQSGNTIYFGEGSWLTVV.

A word on this clone: The conserved final phenylalanine or tryptophan is absent from the CDR3, which likely points to a read error. No DNA is shown, since the ends of the CDR3 on it are uncertain; the CDR3 is the one TCRdb lists. This sequence joins TRBV21-1 and TRBJ1-6; the table's D call TRBD1 went unverified against the DNA. TRBV21-1 is listed as a pseudogene. Ends included, the CDR3 has 17 residues. This CDR3 is CASSKPPCRPHVSPLHL.

J is TRBJ2-2 and V is TRBV28; D is unclear. The germline gives CDR1 MDHEN, CDR2 SYDVKM. CDR3 size: 13 residues. The V end lost 5 bases, the J end lost 0 bases, and 4 bases lay between the germline ends. For the CDR3, the DNA is TGTGCCAGCAGTAGTGCGAACACCGGGGAGCTGTTTTTT. Amino acid sequence: CASSSANTGELFF.

The J gene is TRBJ2-2, the V gene TRBV12-5, with 8 bases that match TRBD2. Germline V gene data show CDR1 as LGHNT and CDR2 as FRNRAP. The CDR3 has 16 residues. V was clipped by 4 bases and J by 2 bases; unmatched bases: 6. In nucleotides, the CDR3 is TGTGCTAGTGGTTCGGGCGGGGGGCCCAACACCGGGGAGCTGTTTTTT. It encodes CASGSGGGPNTGELFF.

The CDR3 DNA follows: TGTGCCAGCAGCACTAGAGCGGGTGGGGAGACCCAGTACTTC. Its protein is CASSTRAGGETQYF. This chain connects TRBV11-2 to TRBJ2-5; possible D gene TRBD2, 6 bases. The germline V gene encodes CDR1 SGHAT and CDR2 FQNNGV. Trimming left V 5 bases short and J 5 bases short, with 15 bases between. There are 14 residues in the CDR3.

V gene TRBV7-8 combines with J gene TRBJ2-5; 7 positions match TRBD2. This CDR3 comprises 15 residues. Per the germline V gene, CDR1 is SGHVS and CDR2 is FQNEAQ. V lost 5 bases and J lost 4; bases outside the gene matches: 10. The CDR3 region is CASSLTGGLGETQYF. The CDR3 region has the DNA TGTGCCAGCAGCCTAACGGGGGGATTGGGAGAGACCCAGTACTTC.

The chain combines TRBV7-2 with TRBJ1-3, with D unclear. Germline V lookup: CDR1 SGHTA, CDR2 FQGNSA. This CDR3 contains 16 residues. The V end lost 2 bases, the J end lost 0 bases, and 11 bases lay between the germline ends. CDR3 sequence (DNA): TGTGCCAGCAGCTTATTTTACGGCATCTCTGGAAACACCATATATTTT. It specifies CASSLFYGISGNTIYF. Filled out from reference TRBV7-2 and TRBJ1-3, the complete variable domain reads GAGVSQSPSNKVTEKGKDVELRCDPISGHTALYWYRQSLGQGLEFLIYFQGNSAPDKSGLPSDRFSAERTGGSVSTLTIQRTQQEDSAVYLCASSLFYGISGNTIYFGEGSWLTVV.

This clone was recorded a few times. This rearrangement joins TRBV7-9 to TRBJ2-7; TRBD1 or TRBD2 may be the D gene (5 bases each). Germline V gene data show CDR1 as SEHNR and CDR2 as FQNEAQ (reference sequence). The ends were cut back, 8 bases at V and 4 bases at J, with 9 bases in the middle. The CDR3 runs to 11 residues. The chain's CDR3 is CASGGLYEQYF. Written as DNA, the CDR3 is TGTGCCAGCGGGGGATTATACGAGCAGTACTTC.

This chain links TRBV5-1 with TRBJ2-4; D call uncertain. Germline CDR1 reads SGHRS; CDR2 reads YFSETQ. V shed 0 bases and J shed 0 bases, with 10 bases lying between them. CDR3 size: 16 residues. CDR3 coding DNA: TGCGCCAGCAGCTTGGATATGATCCTAGCCAAAAACATTCAGTACTTC. This gives the protein CASSLDMILAKNIQYF.

The chain couples TRBV9 to TRBJ1-2; a weak D match, TRBD1 (5 bases). Germline V gene data show CDR1 as SGDLS and CDR2 as YYNGEE. CDR3 length: 13 residues. The V end was cut by 3 bases, the J end by 5 bases, with 11 bases between. The CDR3 sequence is CASSALGGYGYTF. Written as DNA, the CDR3 is TGTGCCAGCAGCGCTTTGGGGGGGTATGGCTACACCTTC.